This is a list of T cell receptor beta chains from one sample in a study of blood T cells in healthy people across ages. In TCRdb, the 5' RACE reads were re-called with MiXCR into one record per CDR3 protein. The sample lists more than 500,000 distinct CDR3 sequences; about 25% were seen once. Sample: blood. Every receptor here comes from a woman in her 70s in good health. Both conserved end residues are part of each CDR3. Each record gives: D gene, clone size, V gene, J gene, CDR3 protein, CDR3 DNA. The D gene is left open where the match is weak. Only part of the rows carry a size: once, few, many, or a class if the clone is expanded.

D: -
size: -
V: TRBV20-1
J: TRBJ1-5
CDR3: CSAGLAQPQHF
DNA: TGCAGTGCTGGCCTGGCCCAGCCCCAGCATTTT

D: -
size: -
V: TRBV29-1
J: TRBJ1-1
CDR3: CSVEGAQGGYTEAFF
DNA: TGCAGCGTTGAAGGGGCCCAGGGAGGGTACACTGAAGCTTTCTTT

D: -
size: few
V: TRBV3-1
J: TRBJ1-5
CDR3: CASSQGNSNQPQHF
DNA: TGTGCCAGCAGCCAAGGGAACAGTAATCAGCCCCAGCATTTT

D: -
size: -
V: TRBV7-6
J: TRBJ2-7
CDR3: CASSRSGRSYEQYF
DNA: TGTGCCAGCAGCCGAAGCGGCCGTTCCTACGAGCAGTACTTC

D: TRBD2
size: -
V: TRBV4-1
J: TRBJ2-7
CDR3: CASSQEEVAGGYEQYF
DNA: TGCGCCAGCAGCCAAGAAGAGGTAGCGGGGGGGTACGAGCAGTACTTC

D: TRBD2
size: -
V: TRBV7-8
J: TRBJ2-1
CDR3: CASSPRLGGFFNEQFF
DNA: TGTGCCAGCAGCCCCCGGCTGGGGGGGTTTTTCAATGAGCAGTTCTTC

D: -
size: -
V: TRBV12-3/TRBV12-4
J: TRBJ1-1
CDR3: CASSFRQGGTYTEAFF
DNA: TGTGCCAGCAGTTTTAGGCAGGGTGGGACGTACACTGAAGCTTTCTTT

D: -
size: many
V: TRBV18
J: TRBJ2-3
CDR3: CASSPDGENTQYF
DNA: TGTGCCAGCTCACCGGACGGTGAAAATACGCAGTATTTT

D: -
size: -
V: TRBV19
J: TRBJ1-1
CDR3: CATNERAGPSSAFF
DNA: TGTGCCACTAACGAGAGGGCAGGCCCCTCCTCGGCTTTCTTT

D: TRBD1
size: -
V: TRBV5-1
J: TRBJ2-7
CDR3: CASSLAGTDREQYF
DNA: TGCGCCAGCAGCTTGGCCGGGACAGATCGCGAGCAGTACTTC

D: TRBD2
size: -
V: TRBV12-3/TRBV12-4
J: TRBJ2-1
CDR3: CASARLAVYNEQFF
DNA: TGTGCCAGTGCTCGCCTAGCGGTCTACAATGAGCAGTTCTTC

D: TRBD1
size: -
V: TRBV5-1
J: TRBJ2-5
CDR3: CASSWGQGPQETQYF
DNA: TGCGCCAGCAGCTGGGGACAGGGGCCACAAGAGACCCAGTACTTC

D: TRBD2
size: few
V: TRBV20-1
J: TRBJ2-6
CDR3: CSARDPRWSGGASGANVLTF
DNA: TGCAGTGCTAGAGATCCTCGTTGGAGCGGGGGGGCCTCTGGGGCCAACGTCCTGACTTTC

D: -
size: few
V: TRBV30
J: TRBJ2-3
CDR3: CAWSTGALTDTQYF
DNA: TGTGCCTGGAGCACGGGGGCCCTAACAGATACGCAGTATTTT

D: -
size: once
V: TRBV29-1
J: TRBJ2-7
CDR3: CSVEEGPGNTYEQYF
DNA: TGCAGCGTTGAAGAAGGCCCAGGGAATACCTACGAGCAGTACTTC

D: TRBD1
size: -
V: TRBV20-1
J: TRBJ2-7
CDR3: CSARDRDRGSYGQYF
DNA: TGCAGTGCTAGAGACCGGGACAGGGGTTCCTACGGGCAGTACTTC

D: -
size: -
V: TRBV7-2
J: TRBJ1-3
CDR3: CASSLGGAAGNTIYF
DNA: TGTGCCAGCAGCCTAGGGGGGGCAGCTGGAAACACCATATATTTT

D: -
size: -
V: TRBV6-5
J: TRBJ1-1
CDR3: CASSYSWGNLNTEAFF
DNA: TGTGCCAGCAGTTACTCTTGGGGGAACCTGAACACGGAAGCTTTCTTT

D: -
size: many
V: TRBV24-1
J: TRBJ2-7
CDR3: CATSDSTDYEQYF
DNA: TGTGCCACCAGTGATTCGACAGACTACGAGCAGTACTTC

D: -
size: few
V: TRBV6-2/TRBV6-3
J: TRBJ1-4
CDR3: CASSWSLGEEKLFF
DNA: TGTGCCAGCAGTTGGAGCCTTGGGGAAGAAAAACTGTTTTTT

D: -
size: -
V: TRBV20-1
J: TRBJ1-1
CDR3: CSASGRGPTFEAFF
DNA: TGCAGTGCCTCGGGCAGGGGCCCGACTTTTGAAGCTTTCTTT

D: -
size: -
V: TRBV30
J: TRBJ2-7
CDR3: CAWSLGAYEQYF
DNA: TGTGCCTGGAGTCTGGGGGCCTACGAGCAGTACTTC

D: -
size: few
V: TRBV29-1
J: TRBJ2-1
CDR3: CSVDATGFTEQFF
DNA: TGCAGCGTTGATGCTACAGGGTTTACTGAGCAGTTCTTC